This TCR beta chain was documented in a study of cytomegalovirus exposure and HLA in healthy donors. Findings and caveats of the study: Altogether, 150 to 200 TCR beta chains were recorded as cytomegalovirus-associated. Most subjects' HLA-A and HLA-B alleles were reportedly predicted from TCR beta sequences.

Donors sampled were nominally healthy, though unrecorded immune exposures were likely. PCR primers comprised 60 Vbeta and 13 Jbeta primers. Generated by immunoSEQ multiplex PCR, the TCRdb table keeps only in-frame clones and is missing some. The table lists about 210,000 clones, around 80% of them singletons. About this clone: Its antigen is not identified.

This clonotype originated in a boy younger than 18 in good health and CMV-seronegative. The sequencing sample was made of PBMCs.

The CDR3 DNA is TGTGCCAGCAGTCCCCTCGAGGTAGCGGGATGGATGTACGAGCAGTACTTC. It is translated as CASSPLEVAGWMYEQYF. The V gene is TRBV27, the J gene TRBJ2-7, with 8 nucleotides matching TRBD2. The germline gives CDR1 MNHEY, CDR2 SMNVEV (reference sequence). The CDR3 is made up of 17 amino acids. V shed 5 bases, J shed 4 bases, and the junction held 16 bases outside the gene matches.